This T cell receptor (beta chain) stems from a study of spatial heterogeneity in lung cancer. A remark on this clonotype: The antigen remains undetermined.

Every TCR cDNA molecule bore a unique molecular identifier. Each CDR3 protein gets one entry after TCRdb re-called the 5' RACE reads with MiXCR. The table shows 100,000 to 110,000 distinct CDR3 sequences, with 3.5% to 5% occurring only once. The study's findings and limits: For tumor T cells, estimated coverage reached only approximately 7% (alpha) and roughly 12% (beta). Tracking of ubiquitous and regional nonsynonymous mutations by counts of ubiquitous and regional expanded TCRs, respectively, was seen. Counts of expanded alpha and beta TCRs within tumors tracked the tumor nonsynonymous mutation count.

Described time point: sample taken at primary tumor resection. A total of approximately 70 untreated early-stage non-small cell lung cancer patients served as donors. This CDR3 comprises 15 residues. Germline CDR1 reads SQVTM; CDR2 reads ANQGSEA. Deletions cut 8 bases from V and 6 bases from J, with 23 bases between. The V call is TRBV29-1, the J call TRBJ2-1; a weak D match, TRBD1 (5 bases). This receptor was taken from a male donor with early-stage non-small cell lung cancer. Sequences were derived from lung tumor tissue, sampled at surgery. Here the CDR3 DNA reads TGCAGCCTCTGGGGCTGGCCCCTTGCCACCAATGAGCAGTTCTTC. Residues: CSLWGWPLATNEQFF.